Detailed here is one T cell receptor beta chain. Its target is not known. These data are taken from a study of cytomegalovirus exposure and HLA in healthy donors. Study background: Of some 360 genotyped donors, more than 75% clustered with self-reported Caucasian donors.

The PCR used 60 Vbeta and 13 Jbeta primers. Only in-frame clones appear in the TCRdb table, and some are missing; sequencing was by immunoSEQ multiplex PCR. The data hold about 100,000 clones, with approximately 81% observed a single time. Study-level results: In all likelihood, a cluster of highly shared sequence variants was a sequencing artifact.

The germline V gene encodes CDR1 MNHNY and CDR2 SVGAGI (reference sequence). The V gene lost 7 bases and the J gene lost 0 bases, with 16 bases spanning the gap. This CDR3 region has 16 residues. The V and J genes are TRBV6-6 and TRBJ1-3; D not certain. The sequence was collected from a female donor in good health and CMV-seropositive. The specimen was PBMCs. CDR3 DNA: TGTGCCAGCATGTGGGGAGGTCAGAGCTCTGGAAACACCATATATTTT. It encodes CASMWGGQSSGNTIYF.